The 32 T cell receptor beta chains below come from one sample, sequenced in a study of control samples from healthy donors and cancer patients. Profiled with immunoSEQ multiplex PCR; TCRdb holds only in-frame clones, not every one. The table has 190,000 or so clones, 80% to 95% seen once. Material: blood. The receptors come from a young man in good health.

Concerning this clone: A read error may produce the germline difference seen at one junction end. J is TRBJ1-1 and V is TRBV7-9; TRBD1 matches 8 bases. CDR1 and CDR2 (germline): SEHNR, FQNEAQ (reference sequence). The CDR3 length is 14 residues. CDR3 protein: CASSSRTGNPEAFF. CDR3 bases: TGTGCCAGCAGCTCGAGGACAGGGAACCCTGAAGCTTTCTTT.

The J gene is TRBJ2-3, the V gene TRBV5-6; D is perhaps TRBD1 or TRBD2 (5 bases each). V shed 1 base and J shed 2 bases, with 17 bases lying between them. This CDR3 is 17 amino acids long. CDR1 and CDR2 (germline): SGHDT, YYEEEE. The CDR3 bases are TGTGCCAGCAGCTTGCGTGGATATGGGGGAGACACAGATACGCAGTATTTT. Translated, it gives CASSLRGYGGDTDTQYF.

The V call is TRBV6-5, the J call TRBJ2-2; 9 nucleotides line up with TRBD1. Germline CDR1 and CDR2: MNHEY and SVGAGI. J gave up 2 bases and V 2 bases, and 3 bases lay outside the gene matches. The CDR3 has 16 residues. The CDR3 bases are TGTGCCAGCAGTTACGGGACAGGGATTAACACCGGGGAGCTGTTTTTT. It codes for CASSYGTGINTGELFF.

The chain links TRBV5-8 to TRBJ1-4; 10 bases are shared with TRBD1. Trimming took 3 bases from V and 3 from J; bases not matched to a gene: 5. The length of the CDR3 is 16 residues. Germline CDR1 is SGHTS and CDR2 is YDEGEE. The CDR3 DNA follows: TGTGCCAGCAGCTCGGGACAGGGGATAGCTAATGAAAAACTGTTTTTT. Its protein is CASSSGQGIANEKLFF.

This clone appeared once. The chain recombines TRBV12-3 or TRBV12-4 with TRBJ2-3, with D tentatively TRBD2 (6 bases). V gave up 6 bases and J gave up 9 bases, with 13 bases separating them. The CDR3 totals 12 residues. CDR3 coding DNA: TGTGCCAGCAGCCGACTAGGGTTAACGCAGTATTTT. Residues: CASSRLGLTQYF.

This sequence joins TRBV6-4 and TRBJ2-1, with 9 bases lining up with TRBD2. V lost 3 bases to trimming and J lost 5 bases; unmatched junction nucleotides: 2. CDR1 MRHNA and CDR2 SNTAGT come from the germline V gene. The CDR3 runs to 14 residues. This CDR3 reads CASSESGGNNEQFF. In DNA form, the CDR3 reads TGTGCCAGCAGTGAGAGCGGGGGGAACAATGAGCAGTTCTTC.

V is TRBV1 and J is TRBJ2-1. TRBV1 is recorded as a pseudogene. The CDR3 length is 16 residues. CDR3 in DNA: TGCACCAGCAGCCACGACGGGCTCTCTATGAGCAATGAGCAGTTCTTC. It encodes CTSSHDGLSMSNEQFF.

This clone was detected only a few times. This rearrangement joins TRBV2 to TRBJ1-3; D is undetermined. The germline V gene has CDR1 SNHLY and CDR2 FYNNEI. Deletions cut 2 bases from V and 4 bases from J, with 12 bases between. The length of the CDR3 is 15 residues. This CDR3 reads CASSESRGDGNTIYF. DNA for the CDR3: TGTGCCAGCAGTGAAAGCCGGGGAGACGGAAACACCATATATTTT.

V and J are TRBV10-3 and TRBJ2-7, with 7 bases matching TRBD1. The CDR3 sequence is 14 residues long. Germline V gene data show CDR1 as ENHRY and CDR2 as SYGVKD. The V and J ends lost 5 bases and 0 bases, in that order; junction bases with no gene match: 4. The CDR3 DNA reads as TGTGCCATCAGTCTACAGGGGAGCTCCTACGAGCAGTACTTC. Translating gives CAISLQGSSYEQYF.

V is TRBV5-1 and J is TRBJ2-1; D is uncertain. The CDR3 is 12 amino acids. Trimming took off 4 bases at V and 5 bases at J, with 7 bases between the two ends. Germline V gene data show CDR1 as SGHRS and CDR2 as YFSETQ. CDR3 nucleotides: TGCGCCAGCAGCCCTTTTAACAATGAGCAGTTCTTC. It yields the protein CASSPFNNEQFF.

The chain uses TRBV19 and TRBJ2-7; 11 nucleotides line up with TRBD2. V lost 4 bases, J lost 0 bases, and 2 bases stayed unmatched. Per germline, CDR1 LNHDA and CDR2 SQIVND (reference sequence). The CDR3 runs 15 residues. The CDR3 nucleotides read TGTGCCAGTAGTACTAGCGGGGGGAGCTCCTACGAGCAGTACTTC. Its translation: CASSTSGGSSYEQYF.

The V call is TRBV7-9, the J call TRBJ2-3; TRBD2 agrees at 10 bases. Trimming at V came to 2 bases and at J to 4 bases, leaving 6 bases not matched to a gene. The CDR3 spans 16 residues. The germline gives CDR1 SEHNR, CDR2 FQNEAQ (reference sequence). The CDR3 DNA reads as TGTGCCAGCAGCTTAAGCGGGGGGGGCCTTCCAGATACGCAGTATTTT. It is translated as CASSLSGGGLPDTQYF.

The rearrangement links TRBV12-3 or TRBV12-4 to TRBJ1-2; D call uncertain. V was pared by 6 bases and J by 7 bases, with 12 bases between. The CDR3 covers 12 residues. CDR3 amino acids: CASRQTFGGYTF. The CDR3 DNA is TGTGCCAGCAGGCAGACATTCGGTGGCTACACCTTC.

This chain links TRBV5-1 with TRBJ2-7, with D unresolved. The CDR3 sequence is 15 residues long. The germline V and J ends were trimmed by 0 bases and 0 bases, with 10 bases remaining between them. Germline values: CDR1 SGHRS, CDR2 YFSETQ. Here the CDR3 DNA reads TGCGCCAGCAGCTTGGATTCGGGTGGCTCCTACGAGCAGTACTTC. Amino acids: CASSLDSGGSYEQYF.

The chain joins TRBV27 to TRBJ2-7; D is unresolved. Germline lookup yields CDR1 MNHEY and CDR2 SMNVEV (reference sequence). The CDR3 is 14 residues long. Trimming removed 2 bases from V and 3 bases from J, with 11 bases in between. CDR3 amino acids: CASSLRQVHYEQYF. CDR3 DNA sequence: TGTGCCAGCAGTTTAAGGCAGGTCCACTACGAGCAGTACTTC.

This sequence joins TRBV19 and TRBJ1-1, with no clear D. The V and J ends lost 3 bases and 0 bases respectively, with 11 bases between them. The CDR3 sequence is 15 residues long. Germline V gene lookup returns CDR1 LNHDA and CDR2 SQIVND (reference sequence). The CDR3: CASSIPSVMNTEAFF. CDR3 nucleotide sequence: TGTGCCAGTAGTATCCCCTCTGTGATGAACACTGAAGCTTTCTTT.

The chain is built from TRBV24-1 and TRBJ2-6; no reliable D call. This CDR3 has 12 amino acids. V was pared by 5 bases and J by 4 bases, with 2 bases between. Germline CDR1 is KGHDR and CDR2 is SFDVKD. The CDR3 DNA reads TGTGCCACCAGTGCCGGGGCCAACGTCCTGACTTTC. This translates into CATSAGANVLTF.

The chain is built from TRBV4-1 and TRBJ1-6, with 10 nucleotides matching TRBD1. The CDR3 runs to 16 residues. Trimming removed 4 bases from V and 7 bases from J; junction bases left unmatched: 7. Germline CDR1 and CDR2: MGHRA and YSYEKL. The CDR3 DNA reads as TGCGCCAGCAGCCCCTACGAGGGACAGGGGAATTCACCCCTCCACTTT. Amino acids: CASSPYEGQGNSPLHF.

The CDR3 DNA follows: TGTGCCAGCAGCTTGGAAGGGGCCAGGGGGCTCTACGAGCAGTACTTC. Amino acids: CASSLEGARGLYEQYF. J is TRBJ2-7 and V is TRBV5-4; 8 bases agree with TRBD1. V was pared by 0 bases and J by 3 bases, with 8 bases of the junction left unmatched. Germline V gives CDR1 SGHNT, CDR2 YYREEE (reference sequence). The CDR3 loop spans 16 amino acids.

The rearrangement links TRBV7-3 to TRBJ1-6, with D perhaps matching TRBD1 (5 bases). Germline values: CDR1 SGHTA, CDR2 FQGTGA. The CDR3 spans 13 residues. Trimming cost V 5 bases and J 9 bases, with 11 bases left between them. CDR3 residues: CASSLGTGSPLHF. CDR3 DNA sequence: TGTGCCAGCAGCCTGGGCACAGGTTCACCCCTCCACTTT.

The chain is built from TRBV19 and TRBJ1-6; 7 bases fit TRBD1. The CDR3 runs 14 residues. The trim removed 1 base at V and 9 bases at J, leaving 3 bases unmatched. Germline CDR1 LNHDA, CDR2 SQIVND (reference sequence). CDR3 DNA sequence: TGTGCCAGTAGTATAGGACAGGGTACTTCACCCCTCCACTTT. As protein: CASSIGQGTSPLHF. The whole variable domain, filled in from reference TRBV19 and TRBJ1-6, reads DGGITQSPKYLFRKEGQNVTLSCEQNLNHDAMYWYRQDPGQGLRLIYYSQIVNDFQKGDIAEGYSVSREKKESFPLTVTSAQKNPTAFYLCASSIGQGTSPLHFGNGTRLTVT.

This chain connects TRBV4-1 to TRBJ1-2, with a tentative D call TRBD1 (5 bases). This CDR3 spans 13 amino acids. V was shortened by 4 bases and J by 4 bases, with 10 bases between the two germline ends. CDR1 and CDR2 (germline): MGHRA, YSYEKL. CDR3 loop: CASSRPGLYGYTF. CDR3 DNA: TGCGCCAGCAGCCGGCCGGGACTCTATGGCTACACCTTC.

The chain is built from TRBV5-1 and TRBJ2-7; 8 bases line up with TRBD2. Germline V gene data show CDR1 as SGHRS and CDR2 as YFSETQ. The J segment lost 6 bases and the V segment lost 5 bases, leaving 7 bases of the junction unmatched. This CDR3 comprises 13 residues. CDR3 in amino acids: CASSQTRGGEQYF. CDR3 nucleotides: TGCGCCAGCAGTCAAACCCGGGGGGGCGAGCAGTACTTC.

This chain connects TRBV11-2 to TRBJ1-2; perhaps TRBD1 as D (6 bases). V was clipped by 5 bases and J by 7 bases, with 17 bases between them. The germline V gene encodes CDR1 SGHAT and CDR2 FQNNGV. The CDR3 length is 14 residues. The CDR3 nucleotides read TGTGCCAGCAGCCGGGTACAGGGTCTCACTGGCTACACCTTC. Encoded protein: CASSRVQGLTGYTF.

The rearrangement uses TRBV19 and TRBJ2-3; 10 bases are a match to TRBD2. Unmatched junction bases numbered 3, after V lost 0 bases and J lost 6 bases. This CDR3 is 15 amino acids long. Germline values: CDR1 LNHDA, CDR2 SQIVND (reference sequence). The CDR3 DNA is TGTGCCAGTAGTATAGATCGGACTAGCGGCGATACGCAGTATTTT. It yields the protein CASSIDRTSGDTQYF.

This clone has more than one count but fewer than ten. For the CDR3, the DNA is TGTGCCAGCAGGAGAGACACCGACACTGAAGCTTTCTTT. Residues: CASRRDTDTEAFF. This chain joins TRBV7-9 and TRBJ1-1, with D hard to call. Per germline, CDR1 SEHNR and CDR2 FQNEAQ (reference sequence). Between the trimmed V and J ends, which lost 6 bases and 3 bases, there was a span of 11 bases. The CDR3 sequence is 13 residues long.

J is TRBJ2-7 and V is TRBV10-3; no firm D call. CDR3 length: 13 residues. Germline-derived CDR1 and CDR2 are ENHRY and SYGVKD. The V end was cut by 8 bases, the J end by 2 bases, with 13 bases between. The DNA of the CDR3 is TGTGCCATCCGAAAACAGAGCCCCTACGAGCAGTACTTC. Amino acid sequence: CAIRKQSPYEQYF.

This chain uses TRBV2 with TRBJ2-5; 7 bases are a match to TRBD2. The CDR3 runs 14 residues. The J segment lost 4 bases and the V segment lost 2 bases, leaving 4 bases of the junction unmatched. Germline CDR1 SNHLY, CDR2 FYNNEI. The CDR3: CASSEWAGVETQYF. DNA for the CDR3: TGTGCCAGCAGTGAATGGGCGGGGGTAGAGACCCAGTACTTC.

The CDR3 spells CASSWGAGGRTDTQYF. CDR3 bases: TGCGCCAGCAGCTGGGGAGCGGGGGGGCGCACAGATACGCAGTATTTT. V usage is TRBV5-1 and J usage is TRBJ2-3, with 10 bases lining up with TRBD2. V lost 3 bases and J lost 1; bases outside the gene matches: 5. The germline CDR1 and CDR2 sequences are SGHRS and YFSETQ. CDR3 size: 16 residues. The whole variable domain, filled in from reference TRBV5-1 and TRBJ2-3, reads KAGVTQTPRYLIKTRGQQVTLSCSPISGHRSVSWYQQTPGQGLQFLFEYFSETQRNKGNFPGRFSGRQFSNSRSEMNVSTLELGDSALYLCASSWGAGGRTDTQYFGPGTRLTVL.

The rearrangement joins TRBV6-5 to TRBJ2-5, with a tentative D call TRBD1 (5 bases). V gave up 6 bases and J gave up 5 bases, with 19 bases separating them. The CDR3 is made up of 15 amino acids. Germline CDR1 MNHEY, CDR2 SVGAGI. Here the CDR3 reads CASRNGAGKGETQYF. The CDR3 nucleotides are TGTGCCAGCAGGAATGGGGCAGGGAAGGGGGAGACCCAGTACTTC.

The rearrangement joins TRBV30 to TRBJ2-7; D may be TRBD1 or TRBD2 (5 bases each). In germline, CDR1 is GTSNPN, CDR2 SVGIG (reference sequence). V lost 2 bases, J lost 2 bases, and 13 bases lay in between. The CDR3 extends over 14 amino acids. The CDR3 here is CAWSTWDAAYEQYF. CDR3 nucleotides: TGTGCCTGGAGTACCTGGGACGCGGCCTACGAGCAGTACTTC.

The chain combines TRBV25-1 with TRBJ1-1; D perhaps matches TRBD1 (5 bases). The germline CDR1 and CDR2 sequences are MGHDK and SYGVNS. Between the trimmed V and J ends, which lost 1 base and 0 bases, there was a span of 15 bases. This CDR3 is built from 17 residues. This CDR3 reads CASSEFGRGTMNTEAFF. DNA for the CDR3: TGTGCCAGCAGTGAATTTGGGCGGGGGACCATGAACACTGAAGCTTTCTTT.